This T cell receptor (beta chain) was recorded in a study of blood T cell repertoires in COVID-19. On the study more broadly: COVID-19 samples, acute and convalescent, were from the United States, Italy and Spain.

Trimming took 0 bases from V and 6 from J, leaving 7 bases between them. The CDR3 covers 13 residues. In germline, CDR1 is LNHNV, CDR2 YYDKDF (reference sequence). Only in-frame clones appear in the TCRdb table, and some are missing; sequencing was by immunoSEQ multiplex PCR. The table includes some 180,000 clones, around 90% detected once. The J gene is TRBJ2-3, the V gene TRBV15; D remains unclear. Sequencing was done on a sample of peripheral blood. This TCR derives from a man aged 40-50 years with acute or convalescent COVID-19. The DNA of the CDR3 is TGTGCCACCAGCAGAGATTTGGCCGATACGCAGTATTTT. The encoded protein is CATSRDLADTQYF.